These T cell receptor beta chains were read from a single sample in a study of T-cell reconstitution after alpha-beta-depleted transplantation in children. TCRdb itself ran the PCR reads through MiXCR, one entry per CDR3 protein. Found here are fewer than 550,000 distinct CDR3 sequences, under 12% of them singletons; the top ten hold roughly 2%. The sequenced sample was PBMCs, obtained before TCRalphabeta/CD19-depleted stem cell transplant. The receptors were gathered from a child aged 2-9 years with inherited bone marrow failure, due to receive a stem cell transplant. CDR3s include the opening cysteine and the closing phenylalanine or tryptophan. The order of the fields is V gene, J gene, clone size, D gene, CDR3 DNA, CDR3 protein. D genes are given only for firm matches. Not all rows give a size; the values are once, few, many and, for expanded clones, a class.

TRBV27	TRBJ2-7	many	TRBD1	TGTGCCAGCAGTTTAGGGGACAGGTACCTCGAGCAGTACTTC	CASSLGDRYLEQYF
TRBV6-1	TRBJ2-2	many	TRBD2	TGTGCCAGCAGTCTGACTAGCGGGAGTTACTCCGGGGAGCTGTTTTTT	CASSLTSGSYSGELFF
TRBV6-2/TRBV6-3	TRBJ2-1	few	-	TGTGCCAGCAGTTACTCTGGGTACAATGAGCAGTTCTTC	CASSYSGYNEQFF
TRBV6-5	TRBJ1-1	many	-	TGTGCCAGCAGTTACGAGAGAGGCACTGAAGCTTTCTTT	CASSYERGTEAFF
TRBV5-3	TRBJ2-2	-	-	TGTGCCATGAGCTTGGGGCTCTTCTGCGGGGAGCTGTTTTTT	CAMSLGLFCGELFF
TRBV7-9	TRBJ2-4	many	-	TGTGCCAGCAGGGGATTAGCCAAAAACATTCAGTACTTC	CASRGLAKNIQYF
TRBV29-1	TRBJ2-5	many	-	TGCAGCGTTGTACGAGAGACCCAGTACTTC	CSVVRETQYF
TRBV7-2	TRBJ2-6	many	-	TGTGCCAGCAGCCCACAGTACTCTGGGGCCAACGTCCTGACTTTC	CASSPQYSGANVLTF
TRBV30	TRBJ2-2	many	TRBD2	TGTGCCTGGACCGACCTAGCGGGGAGTTACACCGGGGAGCTGTTTTTT	CAWTDLAGSYTGELFF
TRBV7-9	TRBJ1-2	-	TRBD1	TGTGCCAGCAGCCGGACAGGGGGCGGCTATGGCTACACCTTC	CASSRTGGGYGYTF
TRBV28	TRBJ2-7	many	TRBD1	TGTGCCAGCAGTCCGACCCCGGGACAGCCCTACGAGCAGTACTTC	CASSPTPGQPYEQYF
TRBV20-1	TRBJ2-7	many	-	TGCAGTGCTAGACGGCGCCTTTACTACGAGCAGTACTTC	CSARRRLYYEQYF
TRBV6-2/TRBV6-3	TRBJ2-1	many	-	TGTGCCAGCAGTTACGGTTGGGGACCATACAATGAGCAGTTCTTC	CASSYGWGPYNEQFF
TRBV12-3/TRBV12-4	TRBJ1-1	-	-	TGTGCCAGCAGTCCCGGATCAGGTGCGTACACTGAAGCTTTCTTT	CASSPGSGAYTEAFF
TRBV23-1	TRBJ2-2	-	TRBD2	TGCGCCAGCAGTCAACCATCTCAGTGCGGGAGGGCCGTCGGGGAGCTGTTTTTT	CASSQPSQCGRAVGELFF
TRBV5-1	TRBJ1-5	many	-	TGCGCCAGCAGCCCGGTTGGACTACAGCCCCAGCATTTT	CASSPVGLQPQHF
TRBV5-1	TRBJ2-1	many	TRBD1	TGCGCCAGCAGCTTGGGGACAGGGGCTGAGCAGTTCTTC	CASSLGTGAEQFF
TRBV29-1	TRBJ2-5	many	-	TGCAGCGCGGGAGTTGAATACTTC	CSAGVEYF
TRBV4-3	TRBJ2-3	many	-	TGCGCCAGCAGCCAAGATAGGGGTGAGCGGGATACGCAGTATTTT	CASSQDRGERDTQYF
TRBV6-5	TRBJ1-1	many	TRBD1	TGTGCCAGCAAGTTAGGGACAGGGGGCCCGAACACTGAAGCTTTCTTT	CASKLGTGGPNTEAFF
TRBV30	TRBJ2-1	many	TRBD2	TGTGCCTGGGCCCTAGCGGGAGGGCTTTTGGATGAGCAGTTCTTC	CAWALAGGLLDEQFF
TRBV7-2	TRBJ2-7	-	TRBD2	TGTGCCAGCAGCCTCTTAGCGGGAGGGCCGTCGGAGCAGTACTTC	CASSLLAGGPSEQYF
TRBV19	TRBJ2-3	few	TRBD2	TGTGCCAGTAGTAACCTAGCGGGAGAAGATACGCAGTATTTT	CASSNLAGEDTQYF
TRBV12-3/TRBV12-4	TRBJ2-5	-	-	TGTGCCAGCAGCCTTGGGTCTCACTCGGAGACCCAGTACTTC	CASSLGSHSETQYF
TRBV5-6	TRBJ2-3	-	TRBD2	TGTGCCATCGGCCCGGGGACTAGCGGGAGGCCGGGCGCAGATACGCAGTATTTT	CAIGPGTSGRPGADTQYF
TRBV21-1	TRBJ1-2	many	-	TGTGCCAGCAGCAGAAGGGACAAGAATGGCTACACCTTC	CASSRRDKNGYTF
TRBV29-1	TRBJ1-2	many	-	TGCAGCGTTGTTCCAGGGAACTATGGCTACACCTTC	CSVVPGNYGYTF
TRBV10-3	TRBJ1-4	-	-	TGTGCCATCAGTGAGGGACGCGGGGGGAATGAAAAACTGTTTTTT	CAISEGRGGNEKLFF